This T cell receptor beta chain is drawn from a study of blood T cell repertoires in COVID-19. TCRdb keeps only in-frame clones here, not all; method: immunoSEQ multiplex PCR. Of 60,000 to 90,000 clones listed, around 70% were seen once; the top ten hold more than 20%. Looked up from germline, CDR1 is SGHRS and CDR2 is YFSETQ. Unmatched junction bases numbered 5, after V lost 3 bases and J lost 2 bases. The CDR3 is made up of 15 amino acids. This receptor was obtained from a man aged 55 to 70 with acute or convalescent COVID-19. Sequenced material: peripheral blood. V and J are TRBV5-1 and TRBJ2-5; 9 nucleotides agree with TRBD2. The CDR3 nucleotides read TGCGCCAGCAGCTGGGGCGGGGGGGCGCAAGAGACCCAGTACTTC. This gives the protein CASSWGGGAQETQYF.